This TCR beta chain was retrieved from a study of PD-1 blockade in classical Hodgkin lymphoma. Study conclusions and caveats: Complete responders matched newly diagnosed patients in baseline diversity.

A single count supports this clone. Its antigen is still unknown. V was pared by 1 base and J by 1 base, with 1 base between. The CDR3 extends over 13 amino acids. Germline CDR1 MGHRA, CDR2 YSYEKL. Time point indicated: cycle 4 day 1 (C4D1), after 5 to 7 weeks of nivolumab. All patients relapsed after autologous stem cell transplantation, and brentuximab vedotin exposure varied. Assay: immunoSEQ multiplex PCR; the TCRdb copy retains only in-frame clones and omits some. The sample lists roughly 94,000 clones, roughly 91% occurring once. The chain is built from TRBV4-1 and TRBJ2-2; no definite D call. The receptor was isolated from a human donor with classical Hodgkin lymphoma. The specimen was peripheral blood mononuclear cells (PBMCs), collected before the fourth cycle of nivolumab. The CDR3 loop is CASSQGNTGELFF. CDR3 DNA: TGCGCCAGCAGCCAAGGGAACACCGGGGAGCTGTTTTTT.